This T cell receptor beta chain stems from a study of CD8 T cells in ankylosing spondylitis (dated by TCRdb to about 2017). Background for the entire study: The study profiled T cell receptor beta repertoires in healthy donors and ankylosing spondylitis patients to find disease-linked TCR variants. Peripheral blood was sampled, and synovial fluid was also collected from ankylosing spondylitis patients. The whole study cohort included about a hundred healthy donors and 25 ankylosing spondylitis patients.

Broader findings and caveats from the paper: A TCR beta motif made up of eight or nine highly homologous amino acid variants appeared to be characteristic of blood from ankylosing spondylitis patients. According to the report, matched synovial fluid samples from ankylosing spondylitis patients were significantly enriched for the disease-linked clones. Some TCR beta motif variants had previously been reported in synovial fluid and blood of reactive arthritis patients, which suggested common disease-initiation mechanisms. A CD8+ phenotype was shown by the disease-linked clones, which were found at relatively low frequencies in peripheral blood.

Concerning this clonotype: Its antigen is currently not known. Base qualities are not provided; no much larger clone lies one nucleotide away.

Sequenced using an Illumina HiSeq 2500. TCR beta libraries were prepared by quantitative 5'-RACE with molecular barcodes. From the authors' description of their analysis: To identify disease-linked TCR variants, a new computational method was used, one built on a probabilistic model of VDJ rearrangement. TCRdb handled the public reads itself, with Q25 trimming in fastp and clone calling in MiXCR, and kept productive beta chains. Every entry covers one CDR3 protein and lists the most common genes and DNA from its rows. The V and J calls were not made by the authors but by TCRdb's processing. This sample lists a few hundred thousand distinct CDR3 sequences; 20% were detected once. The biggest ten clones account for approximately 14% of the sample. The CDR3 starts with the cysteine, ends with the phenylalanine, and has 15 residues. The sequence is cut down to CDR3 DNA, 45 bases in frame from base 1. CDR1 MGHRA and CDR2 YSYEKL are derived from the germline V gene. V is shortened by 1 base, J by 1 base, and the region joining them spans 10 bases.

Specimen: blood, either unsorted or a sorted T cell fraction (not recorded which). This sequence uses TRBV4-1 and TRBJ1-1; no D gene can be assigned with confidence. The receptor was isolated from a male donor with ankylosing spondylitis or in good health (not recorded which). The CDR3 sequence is CASSQGTVPNTEAFF. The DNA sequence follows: TGCGCCAGCAGCCAAGGTACGGTACCGAACACTGAAGCTTTCTTT.